One and the same sample provided the 27 T cell receptor beta chains below, sequenced in a study of cytomegalovirus exposure and HLA in healthy donors. The PCR had 60 Vbeta and 13 Jbeta primers. Libraries were prepared by immunoSEQ multiplex PCR; TCRdb keeps only in-frame clonotypes and omits some of them. The table includes some 130,000 clones, about 80% detected once. The sample was PBMCs. The receptors derive from a man aged 25-45 years in good health and CMV-seronegative.

The chain links TRBV7-8 to TRBJ1-2; D gene uncertain. V was trimmed by 2 bases and J by 8 bases, leaving 12 bases between them. CDR3 length: 13 amino acids. Germline V gene lookup returns CDR1 SGHVS and CDR2 FQNEAQ. The CDR3 loop is CASSLLSGEGYTF. In DNA form, the CDR3 reads TGTGCCAGCAGCTTATTGTCTGGGGAGGGCTACACCTTC.

In its sample, this clone was seen once. The chain links TRBV30 to TRBJ1-2; 8 positions agree with TRBD1. V was pared by 3 bases and J by 2 bases, with 5 bases of the junction left unmatched. This CDR3 region has 14 residues. Germline CDR1 GTSNPN, CDR2 SVGIG (reference sequence). The CDR3 loop is CAWRWTGINYGYTF. CDR3 sequence (DNA): TGTGCCTGGAGGTGGACAGGGATAAACTATGGCTACACCTTC.

This clone appeared a few times. The chain carries TRBV28 and TRBJ1-4; no clear D gene. Germline CDR1 is MDHEN and CDR2 is SYDVKM. CDR3 length equals 15 residues. The germline V and J ends were trimmed by 5 bases and 0 bases, with 10 bases remaining between them. CDR3 bases: TGTGCCAGCAGTGCGGGTGATGCAACTAATGAAAAACTGTTTTTT. This translates into CASSAGDATNEKLFF.

This clone was seen once. The chain employs TRBV5-6 and TRBJ2-5; possibly TRBD2 for D (5 bases). The V end was cut by 7 bases, the J end by 7 bases, with 23 bases between. The length of the CDR3 is 15 residues. The germline CDR1 and CDR2 sequences are SGHDT and YYEEEE. In DNA form, the CDR3 reads TGTGCCAGCCGCAGTTGGGGTGGGCCGGCGGGGACCCAGTACTTC. It yields the protein CASRSWGGPAGTQYF.

This clone was found a few times. V gene TRBV7-9 combines with J gene TRBJ2-4; no clear D. From germline, CDR1 is SEHNR and CDR2 FQNEAQ (reference sequence). Trimming took 4 bases from V and 6 from J, leaving 16 bases between them. The CDR3 is made up of 15 amino acids. In DNA, the CDR3 is TGTGCCAGCAGCTCCCGTTCCTTGCTCGGAAACATTCAGTACTTC. Its protein product is CASSSRSLLGNIQYF. Full variable domain (outside the CDR3, taken from reference TRBV7-9 and TRBJ2-4): DTGVSQNPRHKITKRGQNVTFRCDPISEHNRLYWYRQTLGQGPEFLTYFQNEAQLEKSRLLSDRFSAERPKGSFSTLEIQRTEQGDSAMYLCASSSRSLLGNIQYFGAGTRLSVL.

This clone was detected once. The rearrangement uses TRBV28 and TRBJ2-7, with D hard to call. The CDR3 has 13 residues. V dropped 2 bases and J dropped 2 bases, with 7 bases sitting between them. Germline V CDR1 and CDR2: MDHEN, SYDVKM. The chain's CDR3 is CASSLNRAYEQYF. The DNA for the CDR3 is TGTGCCAGCAGTTTAAATAGAGCCTACGAGCAGTACTTC.

V and J are TRBV2 and TRBJ2-3; weak D call: TRBD1 (6 bases). Germline loops: CDR1 SNHLY, CDR2 FYNNEI. This CDR3 comprises 13 residues. V was shortened by 6 bases and J by 7 bases, with 14 bases between the two germline ends. The CDR3 DNA reads TGTGCCAGCAGACCTAAACAGGGATATACGCAGTATTTT. Protein: CASRPKQGYTQYF.

The rearrangement joins TRBV28 to TRBJ2-7; 9 bases are a match to TRBD1. The CDR3 has 14 residues. Trimming took 8 bases from V and 5 from J; bases not matched to a gene: 10. Germline lookup yields CDR1 MDHEN and CDR2 SYDVKM. The CDR3 protein is CASSSSGTGNEQYF. The CDR3 DNA sequence: TGTGCCAGCTCCTCCTCCGGGACAGGGAACGAGCAGTACTTC.

V gene TRBV27 combines with J gene TRBJ2-2; 10 bases are a match to TRBD2. V lost 1 base and J lost 6; bases outside the gene matches: 5. CDR1 and CDR2 (germline): MNHEY, SMNVEV (reference sequence). This CDR3 is built from 16 residues. The CDR3 nucleotides are TGTGCCAGCAGTTTATTAGCGGGAGGAGGGGCCGGGGAGCTGTTTTTT. It translates to CASSLLAGGGAGELFF.

V is TRBV28 and J is TRBJ2-1; TRBD2 might be the D (6 bases). Germline V lookup: CDR1 MDHEN, CDR2 SYDVKM. CDR3 length: 14 residues. The V gene lost 3 bases and the J gene lost 8 bases, with 14 bases spanning the gap. CDR3 region: CASSFSGSIDEQFF. The CDR3 nucleotides read TGTGCCAGCAGTTTTTCCGGGAGTATTGATGAGCAGTTCTTC.

The chain joins TRBV18 to TRBJ2-2; D gene ambiguous. The CDR3 loop spans 14 amino acids. V was trimmed by 5 bases and J by 2 bases, leaving 9 bases between them. Germline CDR1 is KGHSH and CDR2 is LQKENI. CDR3 residues: CASSSVFNTGELFF. The CDR3 DNA reads as TGTGCCAGCTCATCAGTATTCAACACCGGGGAGCTGTTTTTT.

In nucleotides, the CDR3 is TGTGCCAGCAGCTTGGGGGACAGCTACAATGGCTACACCTTC. As protein: CASSLGDSYNGYTF. V is TRBV5-6 and J is TRBJ1-2; 7 bases are shared with TRBD1. J lost 6 bases, V lost 0 bases, and 5 bases had no gene match. Germline values: CDR1 SGHDT, CDR2 YYEEEE. The CDR3 has 14 residues.

Remarks on this clone: The limits of the CDR3 on the DNA are not certain, so only TCRdb's listed CDR3 is given. The rearrangement links TRBV6-5 to TRBJ2-5; the DNA was not compared with TRBD1, the D call given in the table. CDR1 and CDR2 (germline): MNHEY, SVGAGI. The CDR3 length equals 16 residues, ends included. The CDR3 region is CASSSSGQLYQETQYF.

This clone was counted only a few times. This rearrangement joins TRBV5-1 to TRBJ1-2; TRBD1 is a possible D gene (6 bases). V shed 0 bases and J shed 2 bases, with 17 bases lying between them. The germline V gene has CDR1 SGHRS and CDR2 YFSETQ. The CDR3 spans 17 residues. CDR3: CASSLALRTVYNYGYTF. CDR3 sequence (DNA): TGCGCCAGCAGCTTGGCGTTGAGGACAGTCTACAACTATGGCTACACCTTC.

The DNA of the CDR3 is TGTGCCAGTAGTAGTGGACAGGGGCCCATCAATCAGCCCCAGCATTTT. Translated: CASSSGQGPINQPQHF. The rearrangement uses TRBV19 and TRBJ1-5; 9 bases match TRBD1. Germline CDR1 reads LNHDA; CDR2 reads SQIVND (reference sequence). V trimming: 4 bases; J trimming: 3 bases; junction bases outside the gene matches: 7. This CDR3 has 16 amino acids. Variable domain in full (rest from reference TRBV19 and TRBJ1-5): DGGITQSPKYLFRKEGQNVTLSCEQNLNHDAMYWYRQDPGQGLRLIYYSQIVNDFQKGDIAEGYSVSREKKESFPLTVTSAQKNPTAFYLCASSSGQGPINQPQHFGDGTRLSIL.

CDR3 coding DNA: TGTGCCAGCAGTTCGACTATCCGGCCAGGGGACGAGCAGTACTTC. The encoded protein is CASSSTIRPGDEQYF. This chain joins TRBV28 and TRBJ2-7; perhaps TRBD1 as D (6 bases). There are 15 residues in the CDR3. Germline assignment: CDR1 MDHEN and CDR2 SYDVKM. Trimming cost V 4 bases and J 5 bases, with 18 bases left between them. The complete variable domain, with remaining parts taken from reference TRBV28 and TRBJ2-7, reads DVKVTQSSRYLVKRTGEKVFLECVQDMDHENMFWYRQDPGLGLRLIYFSYDVKMKEKGDIPEGYSVSREKKERFSLILESASTNQTSMYLCASSSTIRPGDEQYFGPGTRLTVT.

This clone has a single count. The genes are TRBV29-1 and TRBJ1-1, with TRBD1 matching over 8 bases. Per the germline V gene, CDR1 is SQVTM and CDR2 is ANQGSEA. The V and J ends lost 6 bases and 3 bases, in that order; junction bases with no gene match: 6. The CDR3 totals 13 residues. In nucleotides, the CDR3 is TGCAGCGTCGGGCAGGGGGCTTACACTGAAGCTTTCTTT. Translation: CSVGQGAYTEAFF.

This rearrangement joins TRBV29-1 to TRBJ2-5, with TRBD1 identical over 7 bases. Germline CDR1 reads SQVTM; CDR2 reads ANQGSEA. The CDR3 is made up of 12 amino acids. Germline trimming cut 8 bases from V and 5 bases from J; bases unmatched to any gene: 8. The CDR3 DNA reads TGCAGCTCTCGACAGGGTAGGGAGACCCAGTACTTC. Translated, it gives CSSRQGRETQYF.

The genes are TRBV6-6 and TRBJ1-4; unclear D gene. Per germline, CDR1 MNHNY and CDR2 SVGAGI (reference sequence). There are 13 residues in the CDR3. Trimming took off 2 bases at V and 8 bases at J, with 9 bases between the two ends. The CDR3 here is CASSYTGWEKLFF. As DNA, the CDR3 is TGTGCCAGCAGTTACACGGGGTGGGAAAAACTGTTTTTT.

This chain connects TRBV28 to TRBJ1-2; possible D gene TRBD1, 6 bases. The CDR3 has 13 amino acids. CDR1 and CDR2 (germline): MDHEN, SYDVKM. Trimming took off 5 bases at V and 3 bases at J, with 10 bases between the two ends. The DNA of the CDR3 is TGTGCCAGCAGTATGGACAGCGACTATGGCTACACCTTC. Protein: CASSMDSDYGYTF.

The chain carries TRBV28 and TRBJ2-7; D might be TRBD1 (7 bases). V was trimmed by 6 bases and J by 3 bases, leaving 18 bases between them. This CDR3 region has 15 residues. Germline V gene lookup returns CDR1 MDHEN and CDR2 SYDVKM. CDR3 nucleotides: TGTGCCAGCAGCGGGACAGATCGTAGCGGCTACGAGCAGTACTTC. Its translation: CASSGTDRSGYEQYF.

The chain links TRBV2 to TRBJ2-5; D is perhaps TRBD1 (5 bases). The assigned J gene may be wrong: the sequence end matches TRBJ2-7 better. Germline V gene sequence: CDR1 SNHLY, CDR2 FYNNEI. The CDR3 length is 14 residues. CDR3 amino acids: CASSLLSTGYEQYF. The CDR3 bases are TGTGCCAGCAGCCTACTATCAACAGGATACGAGCAGTACTTC.

The chain employs TRBV18 and TRBJ2-7, with 7 bases identical to TRBD1. The germline V gene encodes CDR1 KGHSH and CDR2 LQKENI. The CDR3 loop spans 15 amino acids. V shed 6 bases and J 4 bases; nucleotides not matched to a gene: 12. The CDR3, as DNA: TGTGCCAGCTCGCGTGGAACGACAGGGTTTTACGAGCAGTACTTC. This sequence encodes CASSRGTTGFYEQYF.

The V and J genes are TRBV29-1 and TRBJ2-7, with D maybe TRBD2 (6 bases). The CDR3 is 13 amino acids. Germline CDR1 and CDR2: SQVTM and ANQGSEA. V lost 6 bases and J lost 3, with 15 bases in between. CDR3 nucleotide sequence: TGCAGCGTCAAGGACGGGAGAATCTACGAGCAGTACTTC. It is translated as CSVKDGRIYEQYF.

The chain joins TRBV18 to TRBJ1-2; 9 bases align to TRBD1. This CDR3 comprises 13 residues. From germline, CDR1 is KGHSH and CDR2 LQKENI. Germline trimming cut 6 bases from V and 8 bases from J; bases unmatched to any gene: 7. The CDR3 DNA reads as TGTGCCAGCTCTCGGGACAGGGATGAGGGCTACACCTTC. Translation: CASSRDRDEGYTF.

The rearrangement links TRBV28 to TRBJ1-5; TRBD1 is a possible D gene (6 bases). V was shortened by 9 bases and J by 4 bases, with 19 bases between the two germline ends. Germline CDR1 and CDR2: MDHEN and SYDVKM. The length of the CDR3 is 15 residues. The CDR3 loop reads CASQLGDTDNQPQHF. CDR3 coding DNA: TGTGCCAGTCAGTTAGGGGACACCGATAATCAGCCCCAGCATTTT.

The chain has TRBV9 and TRBJ1-1; no definite D call. With 3 bases removed from V and 7 bases from J, the gap between germline ends came to 25 bases. The germline V gene encodes CDR1 SGDLS and CDR2 YYNGEE. The CDR3 totals 17 residues. The CDR3 region is CASSAFGRRGSVGEAFF. As DNA, the CDR3 is TGTGCCAGCAGCGCCTTCGGAAGGCGCGGTTCGGTGGGTGAAGCTTTCTTT. Complete variable domain (other parts from reference TRBV9 and TRBJ1-1): DSGVTQTPKHLITATGQRVTLRCSPRSGDLSVYWYQQSLDQGLQFLIQYYNGEERAKGNILERFSAQQFPDLHSELNLSSLELGDSALYFCASSAFGRRGSVGEAFFGQGTRLTVV.